Listed below are T cell receptor beta chains from one sample, sequenced in a study of blood T cell repertoires in COVID-19. Libraries were prepared by immunoSEQ multiplex PCR; TCRdb keeps only in-frame clonotypes and omits some of them. The data hold approximately 460,000 clones, with roughly 89% observed a single time. Material: peripheral blood. These receptors came from a young man with COVID-19, enrolled during active disease. CDR3s include the opening cysteine and the closing phenylalanine or tryptophan. The order of the fields is clone size, D gene, J gene, V gene, CDR3 protein, CDR3 DNA. The D gene is left open where the match is weak. Expanded clones get a size class; other rows say once, few or many, or leave the size out.

>.|TRBD1|TRBJ1-3|TRBV7-8
CASSSRTGAGNTIYF
TGTGCCAGCAGCTCCAGGACAGGGGCTGGAAACACCATATATTTT
>.|.|TRBJ2-3|TRBV18
CASSPGIRGATDTQYF
TGTGCCAGCTCACCAGGGATCCGGGGGGCCACAGATACGCAGTATTTT
>.|.|TRBJ1-1|TRBV24-1
CATSDLSGEAFF
TGTGCCACCAGTGATTTGTCAGGGGAAGCTTTCTTT
>.|TRBD2|TRBJ2-1|TRBV7-9
CASSRTTTSGDRNEQFF
TGTGCCAGCAGTCGAACGACGACTAGCGGGGACCGTAATGAGCAGTTCTTC
>.|TRBD2|TRBJ2-7|TRBV6-5
CASRRGLAGDYEQYF
TGTGCCAGCAGGAGAGGACTAGCGGGAGACTACGAGCAGTACTTC
>few|.|TRBJ1-5|TRBV5-1
CASSSNPGVNQPQHF
TGCGCCAGCAGTTCCAATCCCGGGGTCAATCAGCCCCAGCATTTT
>.|.|TRBJ1-1|TRBV18
CASSLPKISGKVNTEAFF
TGTGCCAGCTCACTCCCCAAAATATCAGGGAAGGTGAACACTGAAGCTTTCTTT
>.|.|TRBJ1-2|TRBV18
CASSPGQTNYGYTF
TGTGCCAGCTCACCGGGGCAGACTAACTATGGCTACACCTTC
>.|TRBD1|TRBJ2-5|TRBV5-4
CASSHLDRGAETQYF
TGTGCCAGCAGTCACCTCGACAGGGGAGCAGAGACCCAGTACTTC
>.|.|TRBJ2-2|TRBV11-1
CASSLNIRELFF
TGTGCCAGCAGCTTAAATATCCGGGAGCTGTTTTTT
>.|.|TRBJ1-1|TRBV19
CASSIERRDTEAFF
TGTGCCAGTAGTATAGAGCGACGGGACACTGAAGCTTTCTTT
>.|.|TRBJ1-1|TRBV5-1
CASSLETALEAFF
TGCGCCAGCAGCTTGGAGACAGCGCTCGAAGCTTTCTTT
>once|TRBD2|TRBJ2-7|TRBV5-4
CASSLPGLAGLPSYEQYF
TGTGCCAGCAGCTTGCCGGGACTAGCGGGTTTACCCTCCTACGAGCAGTACTTC
>.|.|TRBJ1-1|TRBV19
CASRPGSRGGTEAFF
TGTGCCAGTAGGCCGGGGTCCCGCGGAGGCACTGAAGCTTTCTTT
>.|.|TRBJ1-4|TRBV15
CATSRGGQNNEKLFF
TGTGCCACCAGCAGAGGGGGGCAGAATAATGAAAAACTGTTTTTT
>.|.|TRBJ1-3|TRBV19
CASSIDREPGNTIYF
TGTGCCAGTAGTATAGACCGGGAGCCTGGAAACACCATATATTTT
>once|.|TRBJ2-7|TRBV29-1
CSVVGQGGEQYF
TGCAGCGTTGTCGGGCAGGGGGGAGAGCAGTACTTC
>.|.|TRBJ2-3|TRBV7-2
CASSLAWSMGGTDTQYF
TGTGCCAGCAGCTTAGCCTGGTCGATGGGCGGCACAGATACGCAGTATTTT
>.|TRBD1|TRBJ1-2|TRBV5-1
CASSWTQQGGGGYTF
TGCGCCAGCAGCTGGACCCAACAGGGGGGCGGAGGCTACACCTTC
>.|.|TRBJ1-2|TRBV12-3/TRBV12-4
CASSGYGYTF
TGTGCCAGCAGCGGCTATGGCTACACCTTC
>.|.|TRBJ1-6|TRBV25-1
CASSEWRGTGGSPLHF
TGTGCCAGCAGTGAATGGCGGGGAACCGGGGGTTCACCCCTCCACTTT
>.|TRBD2|TRBJ2-5|TRBV19
CASRQLAGGRETQYF
TGTGCCAGTAGGCAACTAGCGGGGGGGCGAGAGACCCAGTACTTC
>.|.|TRBJ2-7|TRBV2
CASSAQSYEQYF
TGTGCCAGCAGCGCACAGAGTTACGAGCAGTACTTC
>.|.|TRBJ2-6|TRBV19
CASRPGSGANVLTF
TGTGCCAGCCGCCCCGGGTCTGGGGCCAACGTCCTGACTTTC
>.|.|TRBJ1-4|TRBV7-9
CASSLGPELFF
TGTGCCAGCAGCTTAGGGCCCGAACTGTTTTTT
>.|TRBD2|TRBJ2-1|TRBV7-9
CASSQGWREYFYNEQFF
TGTGCCAGCAGCCAGGGATGGCGGGAGTACTTCTACAATGAGCAGTTCTTC
>once|TRBD1|TRBJ1-5|TRBV7-2
CASSSDRVRQPQHF
TGTGCCAGCAGCTCAGACAGGGTAAGGCAGCCCCAGCATTTT
>.|.|TRBJ2-5|TRBV6-2/TRBV6-3
CASSWLGAVETQYF
TGTGCCAGCAGTTGGTTGGGGGCAGTGGAGACCCAGTACTTC
>.|.|TRBJ1-2|TRBV29-1
CSVEDGRKANYGYTF
TGCAGCGTTGAAGATGGGAGGAAAGCTAACTATGGCTACACCTTC